The clone carrying this TCR beta chain appeared a few times. The antigen remains undetermined. The data were taken from a study of T-cell reconstitution after alpha-beta-depleted transplantation in children. Notes on the study in general: After transplant, at about two months, alpha-beta T cells were reportedly derived from several hundred expanded graft clones.

This CDR3 is 14 amino acids long. Trimming left V 0 bases short and J 7 bases short, with 10 bases between. The germline V gene has CDR1 SGHRS and CDR2 YFSETQ. Using unique molecular identifiers, the investigators prepared the TCRbeta library. TCRdb independently ran MiXCR on the PCR reads; one entry per CDR3 protein. The table includes a few hundred thousand distinct CDR3 sequences, roughly a quarter detected once. Sequencing was performed on PBMCs, taken before TCRalphabeta/CD19-depleted stem cell transplant. The origin of this receptor is a boy under two years old with Wiskott-Aldrich syndrome, due to receive a stem cell transplant. This rearrangement joins TRBV5-1 to TRBJ2-2; D is undetermined. CDR3 protein: CASSLATFGGELFF. CDR3 DNA: TGCGCCAGCAGCTTGGCCACTTTCGGCGGGGAGCTGTTTTTT. Full variable domain (remainder filled in from reference TRBV5-1 and TRBJ2-2): KAGVTQTPRYLIKTRGQQVTLSCSPISGHRSVSWYQQTPGQGLQFLFEYFSETQRNKGNFPGRFSGRQFSNSRSEMNVSTLELGDSALYLCASSLATFGGELFFGEGSRLTVL.